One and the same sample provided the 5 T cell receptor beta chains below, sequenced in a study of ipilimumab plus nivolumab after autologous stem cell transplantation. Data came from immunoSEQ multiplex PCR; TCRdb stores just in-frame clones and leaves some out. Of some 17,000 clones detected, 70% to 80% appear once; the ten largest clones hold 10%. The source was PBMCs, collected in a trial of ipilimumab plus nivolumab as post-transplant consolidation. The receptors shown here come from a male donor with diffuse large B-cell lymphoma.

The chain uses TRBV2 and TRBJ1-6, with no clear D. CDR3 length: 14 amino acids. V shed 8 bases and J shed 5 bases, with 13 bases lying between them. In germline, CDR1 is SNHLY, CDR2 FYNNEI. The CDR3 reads CASAPYRDNSPLHF. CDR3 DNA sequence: TGTGCCAGCGCCCCTTACCGCGATAATTCACCCCTCCACTTT. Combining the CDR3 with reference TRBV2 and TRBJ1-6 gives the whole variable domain EPEVTQTPSHQVTQMGQEVILRCVPISNHLYFYWYRQILGQKVEFLVSFYNNEISEKSEIFDDQFSVERPDGSNFTLKIRSTKLEDSAMYFCASAPYRDNSPLHFGNGTRLTVT.

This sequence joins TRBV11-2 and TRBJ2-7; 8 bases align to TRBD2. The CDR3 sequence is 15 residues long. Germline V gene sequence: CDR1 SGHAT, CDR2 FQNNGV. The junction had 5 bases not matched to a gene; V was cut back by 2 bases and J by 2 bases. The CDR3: CASSLSGGPAYEQYF. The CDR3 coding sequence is TGTGCCAGCAGCTTAAGCGGGGGTCCGGCCTACGAGCAGTACTTC.

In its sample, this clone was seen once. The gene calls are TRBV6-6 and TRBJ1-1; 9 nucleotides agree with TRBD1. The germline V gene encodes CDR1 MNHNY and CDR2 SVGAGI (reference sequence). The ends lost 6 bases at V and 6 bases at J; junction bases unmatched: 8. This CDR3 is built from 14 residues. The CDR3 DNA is TGTGCCAGCAGGACCGGGACAGGGTCCCCTGAAGCTTTCTTT. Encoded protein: CASRTGTGSPEAFF.

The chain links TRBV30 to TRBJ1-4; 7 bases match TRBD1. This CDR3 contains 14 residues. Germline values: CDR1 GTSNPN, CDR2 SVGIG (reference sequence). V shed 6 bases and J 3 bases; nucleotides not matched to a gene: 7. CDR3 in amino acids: CACDTGAANEKLFF. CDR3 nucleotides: TGTGCCTGCGACACAGGGGCGGCTAATGAAAAACTGTTTTTT.

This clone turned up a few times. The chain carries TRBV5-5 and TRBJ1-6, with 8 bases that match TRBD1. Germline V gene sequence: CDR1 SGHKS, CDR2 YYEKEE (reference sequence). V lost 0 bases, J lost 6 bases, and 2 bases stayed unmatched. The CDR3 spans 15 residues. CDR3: CASSLAGTGNSPLHF. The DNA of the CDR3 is TGTGCCAGCAGCTTGGCCGGGACAGGTAATTCACCCCTCCACTTT. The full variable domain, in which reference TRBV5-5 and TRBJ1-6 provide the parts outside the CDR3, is DAGVTQSPTHLIKTRGQQVTLRCSPISGHKSVSWYQQVLGQGPQFIFQYYEKEERGRGNFPDRFSARQFPNYSSELNVNALLLGDSALYLCASSLAGTGNSPLHFGNGTRLTVT.